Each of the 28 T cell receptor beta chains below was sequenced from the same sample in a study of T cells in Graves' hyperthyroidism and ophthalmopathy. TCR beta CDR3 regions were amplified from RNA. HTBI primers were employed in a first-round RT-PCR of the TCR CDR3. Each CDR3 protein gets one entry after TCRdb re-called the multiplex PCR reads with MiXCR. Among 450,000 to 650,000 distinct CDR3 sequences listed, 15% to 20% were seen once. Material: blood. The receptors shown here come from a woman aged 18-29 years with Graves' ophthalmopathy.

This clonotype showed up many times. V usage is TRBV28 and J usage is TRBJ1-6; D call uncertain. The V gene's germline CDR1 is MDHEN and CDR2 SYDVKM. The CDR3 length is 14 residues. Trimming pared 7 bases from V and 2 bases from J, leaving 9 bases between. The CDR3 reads CASKFGAYNSPLHF. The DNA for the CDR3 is TGTGCCAGCAAGTTTGGGGCCTATAATTCACCCCTCCACTTT. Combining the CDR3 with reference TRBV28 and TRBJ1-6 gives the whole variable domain DVKVTQSSRYLVKRTGEKVFLECVQDMDHENMFWYRQDPGLGLRLIYFSYDVKMKEKGDIPEGYSVSREKKERFSLILESASTNQTSMYLCASKFGAYNSPLHFGNGTRLTVT.

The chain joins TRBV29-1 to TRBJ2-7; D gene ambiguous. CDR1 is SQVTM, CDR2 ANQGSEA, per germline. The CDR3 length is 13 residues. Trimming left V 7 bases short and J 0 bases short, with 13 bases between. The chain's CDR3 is CSAGRLTSYEQYF. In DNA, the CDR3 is TGCAGCGCCGGACGGTTGACCTCCTACGAGCAGTACTTC.

The CDR3 nucleotides are TGTGCCAGCAGTTTAAGGGGGTCCGGGACATTTTATGAGCAGTTCTTC. It translates to CASSLRGSGTFYEQFF. This chain joins TRBV27 and TRBJ2-1; D perhaps matches TRBD1 (6 bases). Germline CDR1 is MNHEY and CDR2 is SMNVEV (reference sequence). The CDR3 has 16 residues. With 2 bases removed from V and 8 bases from J, the gap between germline ends came to 19 bases.

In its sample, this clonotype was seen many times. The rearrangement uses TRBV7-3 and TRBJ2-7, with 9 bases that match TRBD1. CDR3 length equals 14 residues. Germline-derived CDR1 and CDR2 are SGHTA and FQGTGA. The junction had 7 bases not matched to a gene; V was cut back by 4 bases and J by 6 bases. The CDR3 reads CASSSHRGRGEQYF. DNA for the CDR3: TGTGCCAGCAGCTCCCACAGGGGGCGCGGCGAGCAGTACTTC.

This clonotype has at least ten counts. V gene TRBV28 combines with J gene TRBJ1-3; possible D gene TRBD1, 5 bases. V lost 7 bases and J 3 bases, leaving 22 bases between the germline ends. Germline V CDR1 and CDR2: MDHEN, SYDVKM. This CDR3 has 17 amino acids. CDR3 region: CASTGRGYRQLGNTIYF. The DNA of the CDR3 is TGTGCCAGCACCGGTCGGGGGTACAGACAGCTTGGAAACACCATATATTTT. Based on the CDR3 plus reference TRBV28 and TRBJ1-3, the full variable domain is DVKVTQSSRYLVKRTGEKVFLECVQDMDHENMFWYRQDPGLGLRLIYFSYDVKMKEKGDIPEGYSVSREKKERFSLILESASTNQTSMYLCASTGRGYRQLGNTIYFGEGSWLTVV.

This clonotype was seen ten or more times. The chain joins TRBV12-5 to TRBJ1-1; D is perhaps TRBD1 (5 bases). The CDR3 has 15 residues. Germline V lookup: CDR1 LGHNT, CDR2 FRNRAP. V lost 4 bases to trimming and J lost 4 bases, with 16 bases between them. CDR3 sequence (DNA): TGTGCTAGTGGTTCCTCGGGACTGAGAGGCACTGAAGCTTTCTTT. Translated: CASGSSGLRGTEAFF.

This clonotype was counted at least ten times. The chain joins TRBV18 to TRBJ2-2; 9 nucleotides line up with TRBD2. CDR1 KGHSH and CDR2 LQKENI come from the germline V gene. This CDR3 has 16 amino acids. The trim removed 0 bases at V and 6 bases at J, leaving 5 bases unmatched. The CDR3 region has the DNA TGTGCCAGCTCACCACCGCTAGCGGGATTGGCCGGGGAGCTGTTTTTT. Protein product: CASSPPLAGLAGELFF.

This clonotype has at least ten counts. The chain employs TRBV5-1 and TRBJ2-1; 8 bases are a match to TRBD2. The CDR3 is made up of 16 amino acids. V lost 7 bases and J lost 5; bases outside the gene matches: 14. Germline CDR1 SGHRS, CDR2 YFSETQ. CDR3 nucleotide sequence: TGCGCCAGCTCCGAACTCCCGGGAGGGCCCCACAATGAGCAGTTCTTC. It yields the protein CASSELPGGPHNEQFF.

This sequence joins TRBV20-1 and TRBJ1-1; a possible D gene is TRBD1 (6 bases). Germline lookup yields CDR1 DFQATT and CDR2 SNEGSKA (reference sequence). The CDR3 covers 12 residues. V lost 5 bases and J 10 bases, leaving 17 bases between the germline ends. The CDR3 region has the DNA TGCAGTGCTCCCCCATTAGGGGGGGGAGCTTTCTTT. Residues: CSAPPLGGGAFF.

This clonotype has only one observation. The CDR3 sequence: CASSLRWGRIISSGNTIYF. Here the CDR3 DNA reads TGTGCCAGCAGCTTAAGGTGGGGCAGGATAATCAGCTCTGGAAACACCATATATTTT. The chain carries TRBV7-2 and TRBJ1-3, with TRBD1 as a possible D gene (5 bases). Germline values: CDR1 SGHTA, CDR2 FQGNSA. This CDR3 region has 19 residues. Trimming took 2 bases from V and 0 from J, leaving 20 bases between them.

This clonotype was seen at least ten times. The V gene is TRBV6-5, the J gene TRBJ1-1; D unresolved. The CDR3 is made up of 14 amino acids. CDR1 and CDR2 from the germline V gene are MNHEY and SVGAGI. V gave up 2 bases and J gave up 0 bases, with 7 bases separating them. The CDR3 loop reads CASSYGSMNTEAFF. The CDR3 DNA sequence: TGTGCCAGCAGTTACGGCAGCATGAACACTGAAGCTTTCTTT.

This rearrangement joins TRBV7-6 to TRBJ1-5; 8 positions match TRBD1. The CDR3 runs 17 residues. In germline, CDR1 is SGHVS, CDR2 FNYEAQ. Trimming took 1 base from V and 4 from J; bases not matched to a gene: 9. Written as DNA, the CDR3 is TGTGCCAGCAGCTTAGGAGGAGGACAGGGTTTGAATCAGCCCCAGCATTTT. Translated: CASSLGGGQGLNQPQHF.

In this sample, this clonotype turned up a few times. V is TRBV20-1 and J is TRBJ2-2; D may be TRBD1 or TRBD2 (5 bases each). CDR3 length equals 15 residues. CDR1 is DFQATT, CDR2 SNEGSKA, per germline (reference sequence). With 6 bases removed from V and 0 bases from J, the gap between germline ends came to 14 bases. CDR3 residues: CSAIPGRTNTGELFF. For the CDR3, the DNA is TGCAGTGCGATCCCGGGACGGACGAACACCGGGGAGCTGTTTTTT.

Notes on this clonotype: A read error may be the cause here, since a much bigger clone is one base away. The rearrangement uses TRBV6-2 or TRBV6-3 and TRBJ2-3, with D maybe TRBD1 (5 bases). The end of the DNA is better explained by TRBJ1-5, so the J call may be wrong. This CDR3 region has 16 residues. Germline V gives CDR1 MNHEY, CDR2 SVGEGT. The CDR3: CASSYGSGTSTDTQHF. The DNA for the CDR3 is TGTGCCAGCAGTTACGGGAGCGGGACTAGCACAGATACGCAGCATTTT.

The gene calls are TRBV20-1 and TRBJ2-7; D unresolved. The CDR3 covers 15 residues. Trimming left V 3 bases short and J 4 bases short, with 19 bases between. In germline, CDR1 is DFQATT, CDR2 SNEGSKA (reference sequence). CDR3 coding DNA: TGCAGTGCTAGCGCTAGAGTGGGAACTTCTTACGAGCAGTACTTC. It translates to CSASARVGTSYEQYF.

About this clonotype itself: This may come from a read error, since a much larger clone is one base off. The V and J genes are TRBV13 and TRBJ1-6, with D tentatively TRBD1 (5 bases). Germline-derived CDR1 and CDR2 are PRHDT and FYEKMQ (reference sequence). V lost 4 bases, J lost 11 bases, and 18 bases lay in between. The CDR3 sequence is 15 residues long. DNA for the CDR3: TGTGCCAGCAGCTCCACCGGCGGGGGGGATCCACCCCTCCACTTT. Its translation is CASSSTGGGDPPLHF.

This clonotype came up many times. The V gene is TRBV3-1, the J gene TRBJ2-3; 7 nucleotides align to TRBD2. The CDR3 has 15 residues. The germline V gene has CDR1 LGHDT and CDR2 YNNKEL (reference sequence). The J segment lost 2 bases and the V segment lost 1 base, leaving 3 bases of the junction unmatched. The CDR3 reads CASSQGGRFTDTQYF. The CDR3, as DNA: TGTGCCAGCAGCCAAGGCGGGAGATTCACAGATACGCAGTATTTT.

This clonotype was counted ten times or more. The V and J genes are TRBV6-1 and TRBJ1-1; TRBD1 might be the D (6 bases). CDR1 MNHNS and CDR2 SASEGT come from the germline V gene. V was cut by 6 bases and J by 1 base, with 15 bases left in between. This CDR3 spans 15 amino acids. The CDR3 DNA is TGTGCCAGCAGGAGGACATCAGGGGCGAACACTGAAGCTTTCTTT. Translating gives CASRRTSGANTEAFF.

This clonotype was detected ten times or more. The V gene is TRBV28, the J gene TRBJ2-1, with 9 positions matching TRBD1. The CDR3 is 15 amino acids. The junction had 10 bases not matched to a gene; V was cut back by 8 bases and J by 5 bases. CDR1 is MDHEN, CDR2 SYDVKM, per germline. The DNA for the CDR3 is TGTGCCAGCTCTACCGGGACAGGGCGCAACAATGAGCAGTTCTTC. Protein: CASSTGTGRNNEQFF.

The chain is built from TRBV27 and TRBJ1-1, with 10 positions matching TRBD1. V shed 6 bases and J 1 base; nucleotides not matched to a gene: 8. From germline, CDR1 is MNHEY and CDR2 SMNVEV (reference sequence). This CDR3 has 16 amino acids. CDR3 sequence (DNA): TGTGCCAGCAGATCGGCCGGGACAGGGGAGAACACTGAAGCTTTCTTT. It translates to CASRSAGTGENTEAFF.

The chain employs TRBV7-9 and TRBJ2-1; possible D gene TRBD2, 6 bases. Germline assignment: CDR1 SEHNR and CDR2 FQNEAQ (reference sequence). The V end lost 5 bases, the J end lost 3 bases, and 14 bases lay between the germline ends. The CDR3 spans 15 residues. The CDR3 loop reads CASSPTSSNYNEQFF. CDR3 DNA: TGTGCCAGCAGCCCGACTAGTAGTAACTACAATGAGCAGTTCTTC.

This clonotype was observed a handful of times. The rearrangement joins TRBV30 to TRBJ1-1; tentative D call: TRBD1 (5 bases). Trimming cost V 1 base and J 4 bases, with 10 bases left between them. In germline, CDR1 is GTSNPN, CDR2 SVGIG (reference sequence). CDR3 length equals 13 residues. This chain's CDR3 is CAWSGTRGTEAFF. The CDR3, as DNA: TGTGCCTGGAGTGGGACAAGGGGCACTGAAGCTTTCTTT.

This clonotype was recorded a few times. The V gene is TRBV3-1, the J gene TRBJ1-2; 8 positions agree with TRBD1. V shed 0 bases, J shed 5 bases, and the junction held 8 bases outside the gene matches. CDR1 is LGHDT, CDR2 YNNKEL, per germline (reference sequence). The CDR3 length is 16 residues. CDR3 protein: CASSQDRGLLAYGYTF. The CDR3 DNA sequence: TGTGCCAGCAGCCAAGACAGGGGGCTGCTGGCGTATGGCTACACCTTC. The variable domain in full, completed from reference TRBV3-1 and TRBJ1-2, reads DTAVSQTPKYLVTQMGNDKSIKCEQNLGHDTMYWYKQDSKKFLKIMFSYNNKELIINETVPNRFSPKSPDKAHLNLHINSLELGDSAVYFCASSQDRGLLAYGYTFGSGTRLTVV.

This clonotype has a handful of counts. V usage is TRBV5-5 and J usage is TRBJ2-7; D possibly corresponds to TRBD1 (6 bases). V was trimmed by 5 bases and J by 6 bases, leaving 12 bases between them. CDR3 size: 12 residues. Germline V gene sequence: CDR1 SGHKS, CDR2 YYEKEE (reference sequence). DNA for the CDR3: TGTGCCAGCAGTACGGACAGTCCCGAGCAGTACTTC. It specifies CASSTDSPEQYF.

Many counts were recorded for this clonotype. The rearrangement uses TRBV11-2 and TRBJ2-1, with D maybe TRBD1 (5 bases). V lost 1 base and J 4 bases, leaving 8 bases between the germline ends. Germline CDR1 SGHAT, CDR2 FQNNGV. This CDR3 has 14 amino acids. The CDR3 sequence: CASSLGAGYNEQFF. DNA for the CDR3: TGTGCCAGCAGCTTAGGAGCAGGGTACAATGAGCAGTTCTTC.

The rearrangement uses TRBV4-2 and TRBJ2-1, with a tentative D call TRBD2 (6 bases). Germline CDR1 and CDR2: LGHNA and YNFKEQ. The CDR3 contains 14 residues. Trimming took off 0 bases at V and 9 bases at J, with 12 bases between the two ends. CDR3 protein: CASSQERGRGEQFF. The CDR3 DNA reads TGTGCCAGCAGCCAAGAGCGGGGAAGAGGTGAGCAGTTCTTC.

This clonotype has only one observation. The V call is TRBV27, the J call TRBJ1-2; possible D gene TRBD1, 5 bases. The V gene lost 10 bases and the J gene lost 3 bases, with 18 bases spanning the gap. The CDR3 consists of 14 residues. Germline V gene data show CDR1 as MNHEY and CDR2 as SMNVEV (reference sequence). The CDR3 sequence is CAITGVSTYYGYTF. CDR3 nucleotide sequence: TGTGCCATCACGGGGGTCAGTACGTACTATGGCTACACCTTC.

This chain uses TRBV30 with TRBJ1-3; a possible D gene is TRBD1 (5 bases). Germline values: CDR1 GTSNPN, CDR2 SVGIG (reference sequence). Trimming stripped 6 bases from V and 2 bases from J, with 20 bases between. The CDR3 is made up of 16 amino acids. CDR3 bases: TGTGCCTGCCAACTGGTCAAGGGGCCGGCTGGAAACACCATATATTTT. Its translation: CACQLVKGPAGNTIYF.